This T cell receptor (beta chain) was sequenced for a study of blood T cell repertoires in COVID-19. On the study more broadly: COVID-19 samples, acute and convalescent, were from the United States, Italy and Spain. The analysed material was cDNA or gDNA that came from T cells, B-cell-depleted T cells, or PBMCs.

Original data processing: Researchers report that nucleated cell counts were estimated from reference gene primer amplification. Data came from immunoSEQ multiplex PCR; TCRdb stores just in-frame clones and leaves some out. The DNA gave D and trimming, while V, J and clone size come from that table. Of around 100,000 clones listed, around 94% are singletons. The CDR3 loop spans 15 amino acids. Germline trimming cut 4 bases from V and 8 bases from J; bases unmatched to any gene: 10. Germline V gene sequence: CDR1 SGHAT, CDR2 FQNNGV. Sequencing was performed on peripheral blood. V usage is TRBV11-2 and J usage is TRBJ2-3; 9 nucleotides match TRBD1. This clonotype was sampled from a man aged 45-65 years with active COVID-19. The CDR3 bases are TGTGCCAGCAGCTGCCGGGACAGGGTATCTTGTACGCAGTATTTT. This translates into CASSCRDRVSCTQYF.